This T cell receptor beta chain stems from a study of OX40 agonist ivuxolimab in advanced cancers. Regarding the study in general: Ivuxolimab was an agonistic, fully human IgG2 monoclonal antibody directed against OX40 (CD134), a costimulatory receptor. Intravenous ivuxolimab was administered to patients every 2 weeks at six dose levels: 0.01, 0.1, 0.3, 1.5, 3 and 10 mg/kg. Among the approximately 50 dose-escalation patients, approximately 20 had hepatocellular carcinoma, roughly 15 melanoma, 9 renal cell carcinoma and 9 head and neck cancer. In the dose-escalation cohort, roughly four fifths of patients were male, and the mean age was approximately 60 years, with a range of about 20 to 90. Patients were allowed to have had prior anti-PD-1, anti-PD-L1 or anti-CTLA-4 therapy, and approximately 40% of the dose-escalation patients had previously received checkpoint inhibitors. Partial responses occurred in three dose-escalation patients, of whom one had hepatocellular carcinoma and two had cutaneous melanoma. The purpose of peripheral TCRbeta sequencing was to test whether ivuxolimab changed TCR sequence diversity and led to clonal T-cell expansion. The paper covers the monotherapy dose-escalation part of the phase I ivuxolimab trial, which included N ≈ 54 patients. Study-wide conclusions, independent of this receptor: After ivuxolimab, expanded clones were on average more numerous among CD8+ T cells than among CD4+ T cells. Low levels of normalized T-cell clonal expansion were also shown by some nonresponding patients. At doses of 0.1 to 3.0 mg/kg, clonal expansion of both CD4+ and CD8+ blood T cells was observed from baseline to week 6. Partial responders in the 0.1-3.0 mg/kg groups had among the lowest normalized peripheral clonal expansion, especially among CD8+ T cells. The antigen specificity of the clonally expanded peripheral T cells was not determined.

The trial excluded patients who had a history of autoimmune disease or were on systemic immunosuppression. Peripheral blood for TCR sequencing was drawn from every dose cohort at baseline, at cycle 4 day 1 and at cycle 7 day 1. Samples were obtained from an open-label, multicenter, first-in-human phase I dose-escalation trial of ivuxolimab. Adults with locally advanced or metastatic melanoma, renal cell, hepatocellular, or head and neck squamous cell carcinoma were enrolled in the trial. Before TCR sequencing, CD4+ T cells and CD8+ T cells were sorted from peripheral blood as separate populations. Genomic DNA was isolated from the sorted cells so that the TCRbeta CDR3 region could be sequenced. TCRbeta CDR3 regions were sequenced using the immunoSEQ Assay. The source is immuneACCESS, and TCRdb retained only in-frame sequences with V and J called. Part of the clones is not carried over; for the studies checked, unresolved V genes explain less than half of this, and the remainder is unexplained. This sample lists 65,000 to 95,000 clones; 84% were detected once. The leading ten clones occupy less than 2.5% of the sample.

There are 9 amino acids in the CDR3, from cysteine to phenylalanine inclusive. Here the CDR3 DNA is all that survives: 27 bases in frame from base 1. The germline V gene (reference sequence) gives CDR1 as DFQATT and CDR2 as SNEGSKA. As concerns this clone: Its specific antigen is unknown. No qualities accompany the bases; no much larger clone lies one base away.

The sample was CD4+ or CD8+ T cells sorted from blood, taken in a trial of the OX40 agonist ivuxolimab. The receptor was isolated from an adult with an advanced solid tumor such as melanoma, head and neck, liver or kidney cancer. This sequence uses TRBV20-1 and TRBJ1-2; 8 bases in between match TRBD1. Here is the DNA: TGCAGGACAGGGGATGGCTACACCTTC. Its amino acids are CRTGDGYTF.